The TCR beta chain under discussion was sequenced for a study of shared clonotypes between healthy human individuals. Study findings and constraints: Researchers sampled only blood; tissue repertoires likely differ. Among the subsets, naive ones generally showed larger estimated richness than memory ones.

CDR3 length: 13 amino acids. With 1 base removed from V and 10 bases from J, the gap between germline ends came to 11 bases. Germline CDR1 and CDR2: SGHTA and FQGNSA. Everyone who donated was a Caucasian adult who lived in Nashville, Tennessee. CD4+ cell separation produced CD45RA+ naive and CD45RA-negative memory subsets. The protocol was immunoSEQ multiplex PCR, while the TCRdb copy is restricted to in-frame clones and leaves out a portion. This table has roughly 640,000 clones, around 74% appearing once. Details on this clone: The antigen remains undetermined.

The chain has TRBV7-2 and TRBJ2-1; no clear D gene. The sequenced sample was memory CD4+ T cells sorted from blood. This sample's subset: CD45RA-negative fraction. This clonotype was obtained from a woman aged 25 to 45 in good health. Here the CDR3 DNA reads TGTGCCAGCAGCTTAGTGCTGAGGCGGGAGCAGTTCTTC. Protein product: CASSLVLRREQFF. Based on the CDR3 plus reference TRBV7-2 and TRBJ2-1, the full variable domain is GAGVSQSPSNKVTEKGKDVELRCDPISGHTALYWYRQSLGQGLEFLIYFQGNSAPDKSGLPSDRFSAERTGGSVSTLTIQRTQQEDSAVYLCASSLVLRREQFFGPGTRLTVL.